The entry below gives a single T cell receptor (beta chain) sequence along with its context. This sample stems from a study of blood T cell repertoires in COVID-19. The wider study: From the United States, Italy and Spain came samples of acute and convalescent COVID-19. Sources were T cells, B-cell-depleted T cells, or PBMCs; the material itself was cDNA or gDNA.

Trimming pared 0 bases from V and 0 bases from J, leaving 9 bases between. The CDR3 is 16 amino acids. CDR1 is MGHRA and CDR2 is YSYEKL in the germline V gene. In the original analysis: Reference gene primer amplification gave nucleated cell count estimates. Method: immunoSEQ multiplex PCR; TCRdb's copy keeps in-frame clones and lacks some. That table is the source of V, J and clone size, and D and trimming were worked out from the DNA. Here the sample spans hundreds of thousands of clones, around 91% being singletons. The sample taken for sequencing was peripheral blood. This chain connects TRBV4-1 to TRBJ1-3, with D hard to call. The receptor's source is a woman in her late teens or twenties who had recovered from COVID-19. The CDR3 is CASSQDPGSSGNTIYF. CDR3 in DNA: TGCGCCAGCAGCCAAGATCCCGGGAGCTCTGGAAACACCATATATTTT.